These T cell receptor beta chains were read from a single sample in a study of T cell responses to AZD1222 COVID-19 vaccine. Profiled with immunoSEQ multiplex PCR; TCRdb holds only in-frame clones, not every one. The sample includes around 120,000 clones, 90% to 95% of them seen just once. Sequencing was performed on peripheral blood, taken on day 0 of AZD1222 vaccination. The receptors stem from an adult in good health. The CDR3 runs from the conserved cysteine through the conserved F or W. Each record gives: CDR3 protein, CDR3 DNA, J gene, D gene, V gene. A D gene is named only where the DNA matches it firmly.

CASSFTAGGGTDTQYF TGTGCCAGCAGTTTTACAGCGGGTGGGGGCACAGATACGCAGTATTTT TRBJ2-3 - TRBV28
CASSSNYEQYF TGTGCCAGCAGCTCCAACTACGAGCAGTACTTC TRBJ2-7 - TRBV7-9
CASSEYENEQFF TGTGCCAGCAGTGAATACGAAAATGAGCAGTTCTTC TRBJ2-1 - TRBV25-1
CASSLTGVESGNTIYF TGTGCCAGCAGCTTGACAGGGGTTGAGTCTGGAAACACCATATATTTT TRBJ1-3 TRBD1 TRBV7-3
CASGDRTYEQYF TGTGCCAGCGGGGACAGGACTTACGAGCAGTACTTC TRBJ2-7 TRBD1 TRBV13
CASSIGGVQETQYF TGTGCCAGTAGTATTGGAGGGGTCCAAGAGACCCAGTACTTC TRBJ2-5 - TRBV19
CASSSRLWDTEAFF TGTGCCAGCAGCTCACGGTTATGGGACACTGAAGCTTTCTTT TRBJ1-1 - TRBV11-1
CASSSTSGRTGELFF TGTGCCAGCAGCTCGACTAGCGGGAGAACCGGGGAGCTGTTTTTT TRBJ2-2 TRBD2 TRBV11-2
CASSTRQGPVNTQYF TGTGCCAGCAGCACTCGACAGGGACCGGTGAATACGCAGTATTTT TRBJ2-3 TRBD1 TRBV9
CASSSGGGYNEQFF TGTGCCAGCAGTTCCGGGGGCGGTTACAATGAGCAGTTCTTC TRBJ2-1 - TRBV28
CASSDHEQTNTGELFF TGTGCCAGCTCGGACCACGAGCAAACGAACACCGGGGAGCTGTTTTTT TRBJ2-2 - TRBV18
CASSSRLAGREDTQYF TGTGCCAGCAGCTCTCGACTAGCGGGTAGGGAAGATACGCAGTATTTT TRBJ2-3 TRBD2 TRBV7-3
CASSYKGRNTEAFF TGTGCCAGCAGTTATAAGGGGAGGAACACTGAAGCTTTCTTT TRBJ1-1 - TRBV6-5
CARTGTSGRDSYNEQFF TGTGCCAGAACCGGGACTAGCGGGAGGGACTCCTACAATGAGCAGTTCTTC TRBJ2-1 TRBD2 TRBV2
CASSLEGTGEDGYTF TGCGCCAGCAGCTTGGAGGGGACAGGGGAGGATGGCTACACCTTC TRBJ1-2 TRBD1 TRBV5-1
CASSVATGGNSPLHF TGTGCCAGCAGCGTAGCTACGGGGGGGAATTCACCCCTCCACTTT TRBJ1-6 - TRBV9
CASTSLGAAFF TGTGCCAGCACCTCTTTAGGGGCAGCTTTCTTT TRBJ1-1 - TRBV7-8
CASSYTVPSGNTIYF TGTGCCAGCAGTTACACAGTCCCCTCTGGAAACACCATATATTTT TRBJ1-3 - TRBV6-5
CASSSGVENIQYF TGTGCCAGCAGTTCGGGGGTGGAAAACATTCAGTACTTC TRBJ2-4 - TRBV25-1